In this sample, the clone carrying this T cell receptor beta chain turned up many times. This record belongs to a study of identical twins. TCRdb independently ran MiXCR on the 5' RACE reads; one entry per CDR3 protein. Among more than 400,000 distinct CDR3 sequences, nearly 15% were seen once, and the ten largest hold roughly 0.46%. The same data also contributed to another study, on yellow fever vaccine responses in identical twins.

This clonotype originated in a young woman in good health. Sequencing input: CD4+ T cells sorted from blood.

The CDR3 protein is CASSLETNTEAFF. CDR3 nucleotide sequence: TGTGCCAGCAGCTTAGAGACAAACACTGAAGCTTTCTTT. V gene TRBV7-6 combines with J gene TRBJ1-1; D not resolved. The CDR3 runs to 13 residues. With 1 base removed from V and 2 bases from J, the gap between germline ends came to 5 bases. Germline values: CDR1 SGHVS, CDR2 FNYEAQ.